This record looks at one T cell receptor beta chain sequence and its context. Its target is not known. This specimen comes from a study of shared clonotypes between healthy human individuals. General observations from the study: Roughly 5% of naive CD4 clonotypes were common to a few donors. Against clonotypes common to all four donors, non-shared ones had lower generation probabilities.

As handled by the study authors: As immunoSEQ supplied junction-only sequences (without quality scores), filtering differed. The repertoire was sequenced with immunoSEQ multiplex PCR; TCRdb's copy has only in-frame clones and lacks some. That table furnishes V, J and clone size, whereas the DNA furnished D and trimming. The table shows some 2.1 million clones, with about 95% occurring only once. CD45RO-negative cells were positively selected for CCR7, leaving out terminally differentiated effector memory CD45RA+ cells. Donors comprised only Caucasian adults living in Nashville, Tennessee. The sample was naive CD8+ T cells sorted from blood. The TCR sequence derives from a man younger than 30 in good health.

CDR3 sequence: CASSSGQGNQPQHF. The CDR3 region has the DNA TGCGCCAGCAGCTCGGGACAGGGTAATCAGCCCCAGCATTTT. The J gene is TRBJ1-5, the V gene TRBV5-1; 9 bases fit TRBD1. Per the germline V gene, CDR1 is SGHRS and CDR2 is YFSETQ. This CDR3 region has 14 residues. V shed 3 bases and J 4 bases; nucleotides not matched to a gene: 2.